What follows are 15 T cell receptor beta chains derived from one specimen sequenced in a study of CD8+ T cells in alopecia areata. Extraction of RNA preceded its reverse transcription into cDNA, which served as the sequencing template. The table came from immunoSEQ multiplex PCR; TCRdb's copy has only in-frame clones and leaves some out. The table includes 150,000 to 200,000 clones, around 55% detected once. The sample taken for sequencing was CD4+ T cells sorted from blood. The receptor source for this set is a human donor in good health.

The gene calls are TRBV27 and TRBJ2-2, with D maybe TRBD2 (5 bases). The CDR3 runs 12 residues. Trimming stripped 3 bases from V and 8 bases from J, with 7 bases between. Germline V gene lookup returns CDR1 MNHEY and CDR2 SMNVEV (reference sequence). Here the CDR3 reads CASSFRGGELFF. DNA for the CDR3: TGTGCCAGCAGTTTTCGGGGTGGGGAGCTGTTTTTT.

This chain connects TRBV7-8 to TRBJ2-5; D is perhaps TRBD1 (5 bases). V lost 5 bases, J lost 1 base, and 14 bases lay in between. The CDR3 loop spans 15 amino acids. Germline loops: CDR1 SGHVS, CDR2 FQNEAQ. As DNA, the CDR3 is TGTGCCAGCAGCCCGGACATACACCCCCAAGAGACCCAGTACTTC. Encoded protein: CASSPDIHPQETQYF.

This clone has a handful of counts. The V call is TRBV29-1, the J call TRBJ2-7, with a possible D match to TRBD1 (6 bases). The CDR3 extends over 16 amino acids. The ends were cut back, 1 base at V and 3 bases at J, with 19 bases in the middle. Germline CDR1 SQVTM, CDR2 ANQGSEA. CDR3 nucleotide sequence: TGCAGCGTTGAAGTCGCTACAGGGTTCTTAAGCTACGAGCAGTACTTC. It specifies CSVEVATGFLSYEQYF.

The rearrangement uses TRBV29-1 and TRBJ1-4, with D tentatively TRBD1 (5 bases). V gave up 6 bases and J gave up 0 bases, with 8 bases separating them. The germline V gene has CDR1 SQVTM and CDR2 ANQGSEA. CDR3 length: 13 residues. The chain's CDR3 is CSVRGATNEKLFF. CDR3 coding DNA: TGCAGCGTCCGAGGGGCAACTAATGAAAAACTGTTTTTT. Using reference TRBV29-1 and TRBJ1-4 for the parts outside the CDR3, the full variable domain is SAVISQKPSRDICQRGTSLTIQCQVDSQVTMMFWYRQQPGQSLTLIATANQGSEATYESGFVIDKFPISRPNLTFSTLTVSNMSPEDSSIYLCSVRGATNEKLFFGSGTQLSVL.

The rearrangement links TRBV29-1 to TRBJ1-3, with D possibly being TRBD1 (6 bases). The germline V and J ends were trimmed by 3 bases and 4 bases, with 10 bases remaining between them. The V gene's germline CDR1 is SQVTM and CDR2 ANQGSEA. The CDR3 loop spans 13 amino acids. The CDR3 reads CSVEKQGGNTIYF. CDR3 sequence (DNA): TGCAGCGTTGAGAAACAGGGAGGAAACACCATATATTTT.

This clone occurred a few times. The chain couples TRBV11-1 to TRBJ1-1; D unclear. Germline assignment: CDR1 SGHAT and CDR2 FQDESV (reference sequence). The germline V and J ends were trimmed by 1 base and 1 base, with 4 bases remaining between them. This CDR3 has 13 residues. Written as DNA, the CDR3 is TGTGCCAGCAGCTTAGACGGGAACACTGAAGCTTTCTTT. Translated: CASSLDGNTEAFF.

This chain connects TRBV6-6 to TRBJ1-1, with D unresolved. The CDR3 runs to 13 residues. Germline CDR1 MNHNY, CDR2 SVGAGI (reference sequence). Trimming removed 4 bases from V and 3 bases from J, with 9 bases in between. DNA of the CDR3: TGTGCCAGCAGTTCCAGGAGGTACACTGAAGCTTTCTTT. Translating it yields CASSSRRYTEAFF.

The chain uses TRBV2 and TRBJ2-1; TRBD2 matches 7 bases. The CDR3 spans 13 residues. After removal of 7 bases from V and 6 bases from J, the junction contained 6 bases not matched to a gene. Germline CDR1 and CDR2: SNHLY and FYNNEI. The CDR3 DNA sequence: TGTGCCAGCAAGAGGGAGGGCCGCAATGAGCAGTTCTTC. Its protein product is CASKREGRNEQFF.

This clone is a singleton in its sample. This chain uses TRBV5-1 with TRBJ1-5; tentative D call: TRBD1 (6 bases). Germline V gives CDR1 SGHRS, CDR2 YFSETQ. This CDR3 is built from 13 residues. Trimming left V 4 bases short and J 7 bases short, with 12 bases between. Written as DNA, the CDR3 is TGCGCCAGCAGCAGATCACAGGGACAGCCCCAGCATTTT. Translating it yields CASSRSQGQPQHF.

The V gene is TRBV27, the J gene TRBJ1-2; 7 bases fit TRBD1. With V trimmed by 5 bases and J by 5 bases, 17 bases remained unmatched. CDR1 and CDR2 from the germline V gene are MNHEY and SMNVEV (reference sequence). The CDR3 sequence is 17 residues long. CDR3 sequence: CASSPSRSEGAGYGYTF. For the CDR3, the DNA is TGTGCCAGCAGTCCATCCCGTTCAGAGGGGGCGGGATATGGCTACACCTTC.

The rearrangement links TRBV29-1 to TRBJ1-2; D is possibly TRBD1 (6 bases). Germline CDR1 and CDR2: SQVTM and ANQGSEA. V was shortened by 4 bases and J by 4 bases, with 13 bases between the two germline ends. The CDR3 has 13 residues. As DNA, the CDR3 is TGCAGCGTTGGGGAGGGACACACCTATGGCTACACCTTC. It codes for CSVGEGHTYGYTF. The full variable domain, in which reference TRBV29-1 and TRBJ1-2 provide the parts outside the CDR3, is SAVISQKPSRDICQRGTSLTIQCQVDSQVTMMFWYRQQPGQSLTLIATANQGSEATYESGFVIDKFPISRPNLTFSTLTVSNMSPEDSSIYLCSVGEGHTYGYTFGSGTRLTVV.

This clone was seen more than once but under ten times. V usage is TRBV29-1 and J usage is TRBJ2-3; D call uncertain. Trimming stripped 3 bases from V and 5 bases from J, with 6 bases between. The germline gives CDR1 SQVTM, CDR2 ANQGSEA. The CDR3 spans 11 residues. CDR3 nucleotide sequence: TGCAGCGTTGATTACGGAGATACGCAGTATTTT. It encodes CSVDYGDTQYF.

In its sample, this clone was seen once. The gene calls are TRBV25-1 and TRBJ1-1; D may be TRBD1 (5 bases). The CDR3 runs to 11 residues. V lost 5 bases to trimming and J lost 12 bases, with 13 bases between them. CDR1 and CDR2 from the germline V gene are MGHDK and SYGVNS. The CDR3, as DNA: TGTGCCAGCAGTCAGGGCCGGGAGACTTTCTTT. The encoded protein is CASSQGRETFF.

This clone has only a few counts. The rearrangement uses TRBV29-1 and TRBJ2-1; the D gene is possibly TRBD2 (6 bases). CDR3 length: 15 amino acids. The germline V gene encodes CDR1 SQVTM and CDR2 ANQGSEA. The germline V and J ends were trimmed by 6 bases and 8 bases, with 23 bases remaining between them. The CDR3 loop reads CSVTGLRTPVHEQFF. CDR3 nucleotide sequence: TGCAGCGTGACGGGACTGAGGACCCCAGTGCATGAGCAGTTCTTC.

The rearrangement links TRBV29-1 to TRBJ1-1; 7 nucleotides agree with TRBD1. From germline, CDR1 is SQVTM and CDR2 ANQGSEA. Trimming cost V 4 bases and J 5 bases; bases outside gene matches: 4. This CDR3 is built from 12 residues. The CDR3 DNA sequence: TGCAGCGTTGCCTGGACAGGTACTGAAGCTTTCTTT. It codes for CSVAWTGTEAFF.